One and the same sample provided the 13 T cell receptor beta chains below, sequenced in a study of T cell responses to AZD1222 COVID-19 vaccine. Libraries were prepared by immunoSEQ multiplex PCR; TCRdb keeps only in-frame clonotypes and omits some of them. The sample lists approximately 89,000 clones; approximately 90% were seen once. This sample comprised peripheral blood, obtained 28 days after the second AZD1222 dose. The source is an adult who received the AZD1222 COVID-19 vaccine.

The V and J genes are TRBV19 and TRBJ2-5; D may match TRBD1 or TRBD2 (5 bases each). The germline CDR1 and CDR2 sequences are LNHDA and SQIVND (reference sequence). Trimming left V 5 bases short and J 1 base short, with 8 bases between. The CDR3 is made up of 13 amino acids. CDR3: CASSVGPQETQYF. The DNA of the CDR3 is TGTGCCAGTAGTGTGGGACCCCAAGAGACCCAGTACTTC. Complete variable domain (other parts from reference TRBV19 and TRBJ2-5): DGGITQSPKYLFRKEGQNVTLSCEQNLNHDAMYWYRQDPGQGLRLIYYSQIVNDFQKGDIAEGYSVSREKKESFPLTVTSAQKNPTAFYLCASSVGPQETQYFGPGTRLLVL.

CDR3 sequence reads: CASSFTSSYGYTF. The CDR3 DNA sequence: TGTGCCAGCAGTTTCACGTCTTCCTATGGCTACACCTTC. This rearrangement joins TRBV28 to TRBJ1-2; D gene unclear. The length of the CDR3 is 13 residues. Deletions cut 3 bases from V and 4 bases from J, with 9 bases between. The germline gives CDR1 MDHEN, CDR2 SYDVKM.

This chain uses TRBV28 with TRBJ2-7; D is perhaps TRBD1 or TRBD2 (5 bases each). Deletions cut 6 bases from V and 0 bases from J, with 15 bases between. Germline V CDR1 and CDR2: MDHEN, SYDVKM. The CDR3 sequence is 15 residues long. The CDR3 nucleotides are TGTGCCAGCAGCCCTGATCGGGACGGCTCCTACGAGCAGTACTTC. Protein product: CASSPDRDGSYEQYF.

The V call is TRBV19, the J call TRBJ2-7; D is unclear. V gave up 1 base and J gave up 2 bases, with 9 bases separating them. Germline CDR1 reads LNHDA; CDR2 reads SQIVND (reference sequence). The CDR3 contains 14 residues. Written as DNA, the CDR3 is TGTGCCAGTAGTATAGTGGGCACCACCTACGAGCAGTACTTC. The encoded protein is CASSIVGTTYEQYF.

The chain couples TRBV2 to TRBJ1-5; D is perhaps TRBD1 (6 bases). V was pared by 5 bases and J by 0 bases, with 11 bases between. This CDR3 has 15 residues. CDR1 is SNHLY, CDR2 FYNNEI, per germline. CDR3 sequence (DNA): TGTGCCAGCAGTACGGGACACCCTAGCAATCAGCCCCAGCATTTT. Protein product: CASSTGHPSNQPQHF.

The chain employs TRBV6-4 and TRBJ2-2; no firm D call. This CDR3 has 13 residues. V was pared by 2 bases and J by 5 bases, with 6 bases between. CDR1 and CDR2 (germline): MRHNA, SNTAGT. CDR3 sequence: CASSDRPTGELFF. In nucleotides, the CDR3 is TGTGCCAGCAGTGACAGACCTACCGGGGAGCTGTTTTTT.

This rearrangement joins TRBV5-4 to TRBJ1-2, with D possibly matching TRBD1 (6 bases). CDR1 SGHNT and CDR2 YYREEE come from the germline V gene (reference sequence). Trimming took off 5 bases at V and 0 bases at J, with 14 bases between the two ends. The CDR3 consists of 15 residues. CDR3 region: CASSVVNRANYGYTF. The CDR3 region has the DNA TGTGCCAGCAGTGTGGTTAACAGGGCTAACTATGGCTACACCTTC.

The rearrangement links TRBV4-2 to TRBJ1-4; the D is unclear. Germline V gives CDR1 LGHNA, CDR2 YNFKEQ. The CDR3 is made up of 17 amino acids. V was trimmed by 2 bases and J by 0 bases, leaving 13 bases between them. Here the CDR3 DNA reads TGTGCCAGCAGCCAACCAAAGCGCATGGCAACTAATGAAAAACTGTTTTTT. This encodes CASSQPKRMATNEKLFF.

CDR3 residues: CASSQFRGDSPLHF. The CDR3 coding sequence is TGTGCCAGCAGCCAATTCAGGGGCGATTCACCCCTCCACTTT. The V and J genes are TRBV3-1 (or the pseudogene TRBV3-2) and TRBJ1-6; TRBD1 is a possible D gene (6 bases). The CDR3 spans 14 residues. V was trimmed by 2 bases and J by 8 bases, leaving 10 bases between them. Germline V gene sequence: CDR1 LGHDT, CDR2 YNNKEL (reference sequence).

This clone was seen just once. The CDR3 nucleotides are TGCGCCAGCAGCCACCCAACGGGGCGGGGGGCTTCACCCTCTGGGACAGATACGCAGTATTTT. Translated: CASSHPTGRGASPSGTDTQYF. This rearrangement joins TRBV4-1 to TRBJ2-3, with TRBD2 matching over 8 bases. Germline trimming cut 3 bases from V and 3 bases from J; bases unmatched to any gene: 23. In germline, CDR1 is MGHRA, CDR2 YSYEKL. This CDR3 has 21 amino acids.

The V call is TRBV21-1, the J call TRBJ2-3; TRBD2 reflects the table's D call only, with no check against the DNA. TRBV21-1 is a pseudogene. The CDR3 runs to 16 residues. The CDR3 protein is CASSKWASGVLYTQYF. The CDR3 DNA is TGTGCCAGCAGCAAATGGGCTAGCGGGGTGTTGTATACGCAGTATTTT.

The chain carries TRBV4-2 and TRBJ1-1; D is ambiguous. The V gene's germline CDR1 is LGHNA and CDR2 YNFKEQ. The CDR3 contains 13 residues. The germline V and J ends were trimmed by 6 bases and 5 bases, with 13 bases remaining between them. CDR3 residues: CASSISLGTEAFF. CDR3 DNA sequence: TGTGCCAGCAGTATAAGTCTTGGGACTGAAGCTTTCTTT.

The V call is TRBV20-1, the J call TRBJ2-1; D is unclear. CDR1 is DFQATT, CDR2 SNEGSKA, per germline (reference sequence). Trimming took 3 bases from V and 6 from J, leaving 15 bases between them. The CDR3 covers 14 residues. The CDR3: CSASLAHTTNEQFF. CDR3 sequence (DNA): TGCAGTGCTAGTCTGGCCCATACTACCAATGAGCAGTTCTTC.